Shown below are 5 T cell receptor beta chains from a single sample sequenced in a study of T cells after yellow fever vaccination. Via MiXCR, TCRdb re-called the 5' RACE reads, giving one row per CDR3 protein. The table lists about 170,000 distinct CDR3 sequences, roughly 11% of them singletons. Sequencing was performed on CD8+ T cells sorted from PBMCs, taken 15 days after the yellow fever booster vaccination. The source of these receptors is a man younger than 35 who received the YFV17D yellow fever vaccine.

This clonotype has only a few counts. This rearrangement joins TRBV4-2 to TRBJ1-2; D possibly corresponds to TRBD1 (6 bases). The V and J ends lost 4 bases and 6 bases respectively, with 18 bases between them. The CDR3 covers 15 residues. Germline V CDR1 and CDR2: LGHNA, YNFKEQ. This chain's CDR3 is CASSPEGGAGDGYTF. For the CDR3, the DNA is TGTGCCAGCAGCCCCGAGGGAGGGGCAGGGGATGGCTACACCTTC.

The sample holds a few counts of this clonotype. This chain connects TRBV4-3 to TRBJ2-7, with 11 bases fitting TRBD2. The J segment lost 2 bases and the V segment lost 0 bases, leaving 6 bases of the junction unmatched. The CDR3 has 17 residues. Germline V gene sequence: CDR1 LGHNA, CDR2 YSLEER. The CDR3 DNA is TGCGCCAGCAGCCAAGATTCGGCTAGCGGGGGGCCCTACGAGCAGTACTTC. This gives the protein CASSQDSASGGPYEQYF.

This clonotype was observed a handful of times. The chain has TRBV6-5 and TRBJ2-1, with 8 nucleotides matching TRBD2. Trimming cost V 2 bases and J 0 bases; bases outside gene matches: 3. Per germline, CDR1 MNHEY and CDR2 SVGAGI. The CDR3 spans 16 residues. The CDR3 sequence: CASSYRGGSSYNEQFF. The CDR3 region has the DNA TGTGCCAGCAGTTACCGGGGGGGAAGCTCCTACAATGAGCAGTTCTTC.

V and J are TRBV4-1 and TRBJ2-5; 12 positions match TRBD2. The CDR3 sequence is 14 residues long. Looked up from germline, CDR1 is MGHRA and CDR2 is YSYEKL. J gave up 5 bases and V 4 bases, and 2 bases lay outside the gene matches. DNA for the CDR3: TGCGCCAGCAGCCGCGGACTAGCGGGGGAGACCCAGTACTTC. Amino acids: CASSRGLAGETQYF.

This chain connects TRBV5-1 to TRBJ1-1, with 7 bases identical to TRBD1. Looked up from germline, CDR1 is SGHRS and CDR2 is YFSETQ. Trimming took 4 bases from V and 10 from J; bases not matched to a gene: 13. The CDR3 runs to 14 residues. CDR3 in DNA: TGCGCCAGCAGCCCTCCGGCGGGCACAGGGGTAGCTTTCTTT. This translates into CASSPPAGTGVAFF.